This T cell receptor (beta chain) was identified in a study of cytomegalovirus exposure and HLA in healthy donors. Regarding the study as a whole: Several of the most significant clusters were apparently associated with common viral pathogens in a later analysis.

Notes on this clone: Its antigen is unidentified.

PCR primers comprised 60 Vbeta and 13 Jbeta primers. Some clones are missing from TCRdb's copy, which holds only in-frame ones; the method was immunoSEQ multiplex PCR. The sample has 130,000 to 150,000 clones, over 60% seen once. The sequencing input was PBMCs. The source of this sequence is a male donor in good health and CMV-seronegative.

The CDR3 sequence: CASSSPAGAGTDTQYF. CDR3 DNA sequence: TGTGCCAGCAGTTCCCCGGCCGGAGCCGGCACAGATACGCAGTATTTT. The chain recombines TRBV28 with TRBJ2-3; D not certain. Trimming removed 4 bases at V and 1 base at J, with 15 bases between. Looked up from germline, CDR1 is MDHEN and CDR2 is SYDVKM. CDR3 length: 16 residues.